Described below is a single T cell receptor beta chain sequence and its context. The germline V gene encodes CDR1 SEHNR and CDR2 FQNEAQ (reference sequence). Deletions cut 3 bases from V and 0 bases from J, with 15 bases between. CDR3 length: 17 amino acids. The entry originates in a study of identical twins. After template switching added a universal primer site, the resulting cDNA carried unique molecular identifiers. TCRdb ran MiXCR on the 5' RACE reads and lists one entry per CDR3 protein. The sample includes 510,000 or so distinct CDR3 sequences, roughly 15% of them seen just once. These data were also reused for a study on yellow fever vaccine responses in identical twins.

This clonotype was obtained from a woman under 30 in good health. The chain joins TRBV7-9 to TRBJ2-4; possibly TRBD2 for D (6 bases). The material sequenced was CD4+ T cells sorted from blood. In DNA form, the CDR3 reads TGTGCCAGCAGCTTCCAGGGCGGGACCATAGCCAAAAACATTCAGTACTTC. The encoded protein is CASSFQGGTIAKNIQYF.